This T cell receptor beta chain was recorded in a study of OX40 agonist ivuxolimab in advanced cancers. Broadly, across the study: Ivuxolimab was a fully human IgG2 agonistic monoclonal antibody targeting the costimulatory receptor OX40 (CD134). The monotherapy dose-escalation portion (N of about 49 patients) of the phase I ivuxolimab trial is reported in the paper. Intravenous ivuxolimab was administered to patients every 2 weeks at six dose levels: 0.01, 0.1, 0.3, 1.5, 3 and 10 mg/kg. Partial responses occurred in three dose-escalation patients, of whom one had hepatocellular carcinoma and two had cutaneous melanoma. A male proportion of about 79% and a mean age of approximately 55 years, ranging from 23 to 79, were recorded for the dose-escalation cohort. Among the roughly 52 dose-escalation patients, some 19 had hepatocellular carcinoma, some 15 melanoma, 9 renal cell carcinoma and 9 head and neck cancer. Peripheral TCRbeta sequencing was intended to test whether TCR sequence diversity was altered and clonal T-cell expansion was caused by ivuxolimab. Prior anti-PD-1, anti-PD-L1 or anti-CTLA-4 therapy was permitted, and checkpoint inhibitors had been received by about 37% of dose-escalation patients.

To sequence the TCRbeta CDR3 region, genomic DNA was isolated from the sorted cells. The immunoSEQ Assay was used for sequencing of TCRbeta CDR3 regions. As stored in TCRdb, this immuneACCESS dataset retains in-frame rearrangements with V and J assigned. A fraction of the clones does not appear; measured against another copy, unresolved V genes explain less than half of the discrepancy, and the remainder lacks a known reason. The sample data list approximately 70,000 clones, and roughly 83% of these were observed just once. Jointly, the top ten make up around 1.4% of the sample. Patients with a history of autoimmune disease or receiving systemic immunosuppression were excluded from the trial. In every dose cohort, peripheral blood was drawn for TCR sequencing at baseline, cycle 4 day 1, and cycle 7 day 1. The samples were taken from a phase I, first-in-human, multicenter, open-label dose-escalation trial of ivuxolimab. Adults with locally advanced or metastatic head and neck squamous cell, hepatocellular, melanoma or renal cell carcinoma were enrolled in the trial. Before TCR sequencing, CD4+ and CD8+ T cells were separately sorted from peripheral blood.

With regard to this clone: What this receptor recognizes is not known. Per-base qualities were not stored, and no clone one base away is much larger.

The full study reports these points: Clonal expansion of both CD4+ and CD8+ blood T cells was observed from baseline to week 6 at doses 0.1 to 3.0 mg/kg. The antigen specificity of the peripheral T cells that underwent clonal expansion was not determined. Partial responders in the 0.1-3.0 mg/kg groups had among the lowest normalized peripheral clonal expansion, especially among CD8+ T cells. After ivuxolimab, expanded clones were on average more numerous among CD8+ T cells than among CD4+ T cells. Low levels of normalized T-cell clonal expansion were also seen in some patients who did not respond.

This TCR derives from an adult with an advanced solid tumor such as melanoma, head and neck, liver or kidney cancer. Sequencing was performed on CD4+ or CD8+ T cells sorted from blood, taken in a trial of the OX40 agonist ivuxolimab.

The CDR3 region has the sequence CASSPDRAWEQYF. The nucleotides read TGTGCCAGCAGCCCAGACAGGGCCTGGGAGCAGTACTTC. Recombination connected TRBV7-8 to TRBJ2-7; TRBD1 agrees with 7 junctional bases. Including the terminal cysteine and phenylalanine, the CDR3 comprises 13 residues. Only the CDR3 DNA is retained, 39 bases long and in frame from the first base. Trimming removed 5 bases from V and 7 bases from J; the gene matches leave 8 bases unexplained. CDR1 and CDR2 (SGHVS, FQNEAQ) derive from the germline V gene.